The next 10 T cell receptor beta chains were all read from a single sample in a study of TIL therapy for anti-PD-1-resistant metastatic lung cancer. The immunoSEQ assay was v3. Using immunoSEQ multiplex PCR, the repertoire was profiled, and TCRdb retains in-frame clones only, with some absent. The data contain 54,000 or so clones, less than 85% of them singletons. Documented time point: pre-treatment sample, taken before nivolumab and TIL therapy. Sequences were derived from blood, sampled at baseline. These receptors all come from a person between 25 and 80 years old with non-small cell lung cancer.

This chain joins TRBV5-1 and TRBJ2-1, with D tentatively TRBD2 (7 bases). The CDR3 loop spans 16 amino acids. The V end lost 1 base, the J end lost 5 bases, and 16 bases lay between the germline ends. CDR1 is SGHRS, CDR2 YFSETQ, per germline. The CDR3 coding sequence is TGCGCCAGCAGCTTGTTGGGCGGGGGCTCGAACAATGAGCAGTTCTTC. Its translation is CASSLLGGGSNNEQFF. The full variable domain, rest sourced from reference TRBV5-1 and TRBJ2-1, is KAGVTQTPRYLIKTRGQQVTLSCSPISGHRSVSWYQQTPGQGLQFLFEYFSETQRNKGNFPGRFSGRQFSNSRSEMNVSTLELGDSALYLCASSLLGGGSNNEQFFGPGTRLTVL.

This clone was found once. The V call is TRBV5-4, the J call TRBJ2-3; D is possibly TRBD2 (7 bases). From germline, CDR1 is SGHNT and CDR2 YYREEE (reference sequence). This CDR3 region has 16 residues. Trimming removed 4 bases from V and 5 bases from J, with 20 bases in between. DNA of the CDR3: TGTGCCAGCAGCCCCGGGTCGGGGGGCTATCTAGATACGCAGTATTTT. It specifies CASSPGSGGYLDTQYF.

This clone was picked up a small number of times. The chain has TRBV29-1 and TRBJ1-1; perhaps TRBD1 as D (5 bases). Germline values: CDR1 SQVTM, CDR2 ANQGSEA. Between the trimmed V and J ends, which lost 4 bases and 0 bases, there was a span of 9 bases. The CDR3 has 13 amino acids. The chain's CDR3 is CSVAIQVNTEAFF. DNA for the CDR3: TGCAGCGTTGCAATACAGGTGAACACTGAAGCTTTCTTT.

The chain combines TRBV10-3 with TRBJ2-3; the D gene is possibly TRBD2 (5 bases). Trimming cost V 0 bases and J 4 bases, with 14 bases left between them. Germline V gene lookup returns CDR1 ENHRY and CDR2 SYGVKD. CDR3 length: 16 amino acids. CDR3 bases: TGTGCCATCAGTGAGTCGCCTAGCCCAGGTGCAGATACGCAGTATTTT. It yields the protein CAISESPSPGADTQYF.

This clone was counted a few times. The chain recombines TRBV7-3 with TRBJ2-7; possible D gene TRBD1, 5 bases. Germline V gene lookup returns CDR1 SGHTA and CDR2 FQGTGA. The CDR3 covers 14 residues. Trimming shortened V by 8 bases and J by 5 bases, and 19 bases separated the two germline ends. CDR3 sequence (DNA): TGTGCCAGCGGCAAGGGGCAGGGATCCAACGAGCAGTACTTC. Translated: CASGKGQGSNEQYF.

This chain joins TRBV6-5 and TRBJ1-5, with unresolved D. The CDR3 totals 15 residues. V lost 6 bases to trimming and J lost 2 bases, with 14 bases between them. CDR1 is MNHEY and CDR2 is SVGAGI in the germline V gene. CDR3 loop: CASRHKPGGNQPQHF. CDR3 coding DNA: TGTGCCAGCAGGCACAAACCCGGGGGCAATCAGCCCCAGCATTTT.

By frequency in the sample, this clone is medium-sized (0.01 to 0.1%). CDR3 DNA sequence: TGTGCCAGCAGCCGACCCGGGACAGGGGTCGACGAGCAGTACTTC. Its translation: CASSRPGTGVDEQYF. The V call is TRBV21-1, the J call TRBJ2-7; the DNA was not compared with TRBD1, the D call given in the table. TRBV21-1 is a pseudogene. The CDR3 is 15 amino acids.

The V and J genes are TRBV5-6 and TRBJ2-3, with a weak D call TRBD1 (6 bases). CDR3 length equals 16 residues. Deletions cut 1 base from V and 6 bases from J, with 18 bases between. Germline V gene lookup returns CDR1 SGHDT and CDR2 YYEEEE. CDR3 DNA sequence: TGTGCCAGCAGCTTGTACGGACAGAAACCTGGGGATACGCAGTATTTT. Translation: CASSLYGQKPGDTQYF.

This clone is a singleton in its sample. The V gene is TRBV19, the J gene TRBJ2-2; D call uncertain. The V end lost 5 bases, the J end lost 7 bases, and 5 bases lay between the germline ends. This CDR3 is 11 amino acids long. The germline V gene encodes CDR1 LNHDA and CDR2 SQIVND (reference sequence). The CDR3 sequence is CASSPLGELFF. The CDR3 region has the DNA TGTGCCAGTAGTCCCCTCGGGGAGCTGTTTTTT.

The chain employs TRBV5-1 and TRBJ1-4; TRBD1 is a possible D gene (6 bases). CDR3 length: 14 amino acids. Trimming took 4 bases from V and 7 from J, leaving 14 bases between them. Germline-derived CDR1 and CDR2 are SGHRS and YFSETQ. The CDR3 bases are TGCGCCAGCAGCCCAAACTTGACAGGTGAAAAACTGTTTTTT. It is translated as CASSPNLTGEKLFF.